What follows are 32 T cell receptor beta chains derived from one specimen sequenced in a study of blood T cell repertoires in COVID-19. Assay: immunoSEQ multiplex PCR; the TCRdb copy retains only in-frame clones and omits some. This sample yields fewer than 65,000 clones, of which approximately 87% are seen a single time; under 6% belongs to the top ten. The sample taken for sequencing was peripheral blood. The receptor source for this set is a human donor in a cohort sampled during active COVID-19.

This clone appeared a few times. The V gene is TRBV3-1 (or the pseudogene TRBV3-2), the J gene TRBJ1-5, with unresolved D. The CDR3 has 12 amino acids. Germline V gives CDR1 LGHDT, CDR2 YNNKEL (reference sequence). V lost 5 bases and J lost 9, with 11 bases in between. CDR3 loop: CASSNHRGPQHF. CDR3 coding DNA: TGTGCCAGCAGCAACCACCGAGGGCCCCAGCATTTT.

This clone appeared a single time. CDR3: CASSLRTPGGSHGYTF. The CDR3 coding sequence is TGTGCCAGCAGCTTGAGGACACCGGGAGGATCCCATGGCTACACCTTC. V gene TRBV5-4 combines with J gene TRBJ1-2; possible D gene TRBD1, 5 bases. This CDR3 has 16 amino acids. Looked up from germline, CDR1 is SGHNT and CDR2 is YYREEE (reference sequence). Trimming cost V 1 base and J 6 bases, with 19 bases left between them.

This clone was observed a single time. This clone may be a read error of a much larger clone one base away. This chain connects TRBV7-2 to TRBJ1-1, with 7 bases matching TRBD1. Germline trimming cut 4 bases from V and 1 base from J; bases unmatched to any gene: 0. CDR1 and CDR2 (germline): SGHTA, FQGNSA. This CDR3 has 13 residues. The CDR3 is CASSWTGNTEAFF. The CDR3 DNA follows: TGTGCCAGCAGCTGGACAGGGAACACTGAAGCTTTCTTT.

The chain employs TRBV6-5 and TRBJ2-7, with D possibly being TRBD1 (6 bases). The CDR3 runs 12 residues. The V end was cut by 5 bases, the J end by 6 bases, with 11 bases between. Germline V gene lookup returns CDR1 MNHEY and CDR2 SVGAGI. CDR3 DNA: TGTGCCAGCAGTCTCAGGGGTTTCGAGCAGTACTTC. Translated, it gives CASSLRGFEQYF.

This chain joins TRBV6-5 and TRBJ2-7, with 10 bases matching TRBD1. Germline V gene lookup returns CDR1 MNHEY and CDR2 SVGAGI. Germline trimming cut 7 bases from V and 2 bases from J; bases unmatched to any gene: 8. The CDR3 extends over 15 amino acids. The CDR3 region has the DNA TGTGCCAGCAAGGGACAGGGGATCCACACCTACGAGCAGTACTTC. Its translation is CASKGQGIHTYEQYF.

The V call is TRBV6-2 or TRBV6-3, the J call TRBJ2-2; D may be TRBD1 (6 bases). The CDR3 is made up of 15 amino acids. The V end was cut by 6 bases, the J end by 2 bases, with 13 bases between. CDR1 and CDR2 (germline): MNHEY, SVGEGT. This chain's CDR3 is CASSSNRVNTGELFF. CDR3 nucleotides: TGTGCCAGCAGCAGCAACAGGGTAAACACCGGGGAGCTGTTTTTT.

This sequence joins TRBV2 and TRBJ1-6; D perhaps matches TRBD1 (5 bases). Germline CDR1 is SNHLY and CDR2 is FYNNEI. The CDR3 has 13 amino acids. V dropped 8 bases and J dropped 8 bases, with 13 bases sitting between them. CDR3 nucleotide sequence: TGTGCCAGCGCCTGGGGGGGACATTCACCCCTCCACTTT. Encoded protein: CASAWGGHSPLHF.

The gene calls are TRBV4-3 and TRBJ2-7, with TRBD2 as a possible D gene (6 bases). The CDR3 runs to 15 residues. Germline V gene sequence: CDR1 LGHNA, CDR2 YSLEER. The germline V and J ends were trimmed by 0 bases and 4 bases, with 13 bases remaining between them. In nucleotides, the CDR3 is TGCGCCAGCAGCCAAGAGGAGGGGTTTAATTACGAGCAGTACTTC. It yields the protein CASSQEEGFNYEQYF.

DNA for the CDR3: TGCGCCAGCAGCCAAGATATGTCTAGCGGGGGGGTTAATGAGCAGTTCTTC. Protein: CASSQDMSSGGVNEQFF. V gene TRBV4-1 combines with J gene TRBJ2-1; 12 bases agree with TRBD2. Germline trimming cut 0 bases from V and 7 bases from J; bases unmatched to any gene: 7. The CDR3 runs to 17 residues. CDR1 and CDR2 (germline): MGHRA, YSYEKL.

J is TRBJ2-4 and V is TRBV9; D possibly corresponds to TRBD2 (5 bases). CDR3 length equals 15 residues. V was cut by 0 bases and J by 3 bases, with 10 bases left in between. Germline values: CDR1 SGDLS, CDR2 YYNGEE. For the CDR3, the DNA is TGTGCCAGCAGCGTAGAAGCGGAACACAAAAACATTCAGTACTTC. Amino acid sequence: CASSVEAEHKNIQYF.

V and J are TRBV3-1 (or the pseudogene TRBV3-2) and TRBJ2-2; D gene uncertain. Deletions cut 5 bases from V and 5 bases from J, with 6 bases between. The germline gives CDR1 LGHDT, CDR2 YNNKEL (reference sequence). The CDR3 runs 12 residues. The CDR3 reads CASSYNTGELFF. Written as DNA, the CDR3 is TGTGCCAGCAGCTATAATACCGGGGAGCTGTTTTTT.

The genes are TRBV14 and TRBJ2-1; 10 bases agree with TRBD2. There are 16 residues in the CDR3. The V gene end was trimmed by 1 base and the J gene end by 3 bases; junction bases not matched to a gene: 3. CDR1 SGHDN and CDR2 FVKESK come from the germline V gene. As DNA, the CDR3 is TGTGCCAGCAGCCAAGCTAGCGGGGGTATCTACAATGAGCAGTTCTTC. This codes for CASSQASGGIYNEQFF.

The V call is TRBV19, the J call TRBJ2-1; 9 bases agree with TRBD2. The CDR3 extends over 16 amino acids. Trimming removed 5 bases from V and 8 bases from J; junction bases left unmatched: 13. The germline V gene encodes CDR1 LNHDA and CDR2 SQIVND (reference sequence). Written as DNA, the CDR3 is TGTGCCAGTAGTGTGCGAGGGACTAGCCCCGCTTATGAGCAGTTCTTC. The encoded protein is CASSVRGTSPAYEQFF.

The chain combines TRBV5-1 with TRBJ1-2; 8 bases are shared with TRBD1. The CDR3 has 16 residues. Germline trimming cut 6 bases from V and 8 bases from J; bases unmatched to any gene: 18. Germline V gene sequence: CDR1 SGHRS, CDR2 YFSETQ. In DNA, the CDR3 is TGCGCCAGCACGGGTGGGACGCGGACAGGGACCAGCGGCTACACCTTC. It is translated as CASTGGTRTGTSGYTF.

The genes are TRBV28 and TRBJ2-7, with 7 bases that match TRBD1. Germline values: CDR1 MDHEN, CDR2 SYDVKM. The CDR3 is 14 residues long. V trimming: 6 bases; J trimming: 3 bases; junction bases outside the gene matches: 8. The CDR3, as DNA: TGTGCCAGCAGGAGACAGGGAACTTTCTACGAGCAGTACTTC. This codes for CASRRQGTFYEQYF.

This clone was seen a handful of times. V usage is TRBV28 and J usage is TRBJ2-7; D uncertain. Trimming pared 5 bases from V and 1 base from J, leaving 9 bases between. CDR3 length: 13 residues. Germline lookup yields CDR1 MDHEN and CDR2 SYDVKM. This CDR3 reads CASSGTVSYEQYF. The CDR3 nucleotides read TGTGCCAGCAGTGGAACAGTTTCCTACGAGCAGTACTTC.

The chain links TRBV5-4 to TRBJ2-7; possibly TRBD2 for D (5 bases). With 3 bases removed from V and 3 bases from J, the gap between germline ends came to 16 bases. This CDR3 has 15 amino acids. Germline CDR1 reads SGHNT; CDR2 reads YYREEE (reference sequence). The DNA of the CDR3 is TGTGCCAGCAGCTCCCGGACGGGAATGGGCTACGAGCAGTACTTC. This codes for CASSSRTGMGYEQYF.

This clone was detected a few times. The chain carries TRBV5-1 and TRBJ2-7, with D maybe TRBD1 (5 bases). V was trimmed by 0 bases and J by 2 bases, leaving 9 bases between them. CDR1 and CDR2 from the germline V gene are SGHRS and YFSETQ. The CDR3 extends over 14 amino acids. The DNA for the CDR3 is TGCGCCAGCAGCTTGGGTGCAGGGACCTACGAGCAGTACTTC. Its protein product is CASSLGAGTYEQYF.

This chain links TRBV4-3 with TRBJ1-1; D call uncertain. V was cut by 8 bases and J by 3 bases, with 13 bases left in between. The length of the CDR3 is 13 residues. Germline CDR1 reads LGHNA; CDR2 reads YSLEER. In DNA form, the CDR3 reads TGCGCCAGCGCCCCTGGCTTCCACACTGAAGCTTTCTTT. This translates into CASAPGFHTEAFF.

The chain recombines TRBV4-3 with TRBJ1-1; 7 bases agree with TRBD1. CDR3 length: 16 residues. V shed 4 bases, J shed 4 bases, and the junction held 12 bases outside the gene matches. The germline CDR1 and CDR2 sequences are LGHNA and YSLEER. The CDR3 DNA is TGCGCCAGCAGCCTCCTCTCGACAGGGATTGGCACTGAAGCTTTCTTT. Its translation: CASSLLSTGIGTEAFF.

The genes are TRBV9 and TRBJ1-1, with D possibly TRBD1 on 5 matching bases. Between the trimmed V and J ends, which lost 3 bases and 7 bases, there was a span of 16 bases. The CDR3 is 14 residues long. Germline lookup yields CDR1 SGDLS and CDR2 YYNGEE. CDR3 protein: CASSAHTQGIEAFF. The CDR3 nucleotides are TGTGCCAGCAGCGCCCATACTCAGGGAATTGAAGCTTTCTTT.

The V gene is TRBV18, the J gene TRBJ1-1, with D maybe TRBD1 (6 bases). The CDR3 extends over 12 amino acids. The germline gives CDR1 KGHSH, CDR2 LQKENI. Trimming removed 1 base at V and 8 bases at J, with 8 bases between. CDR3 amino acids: CASSPLQGEAFF. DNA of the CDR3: TGTGCCAGCTCACCACTCCAGGGGGAAGCTTTCTTT.

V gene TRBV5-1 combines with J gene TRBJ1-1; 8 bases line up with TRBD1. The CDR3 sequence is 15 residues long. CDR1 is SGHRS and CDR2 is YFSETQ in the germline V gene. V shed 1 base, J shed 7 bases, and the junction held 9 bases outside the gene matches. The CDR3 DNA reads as TGCGCCAGCAGCTTGCGGACAGGGACAGGCCGTGAAGCTTTCTTT. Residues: CASSLRTGTGREAFF.

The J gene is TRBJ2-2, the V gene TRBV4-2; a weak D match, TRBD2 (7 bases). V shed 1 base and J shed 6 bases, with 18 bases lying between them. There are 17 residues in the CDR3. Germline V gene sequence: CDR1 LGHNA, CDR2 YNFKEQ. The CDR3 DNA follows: TGTGCCAGCAGCCAAGGGGGACAACGGGGGAGGGCCGGGGAGCTGTTTTTT. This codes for CASSQGGQRGRAGELFF.

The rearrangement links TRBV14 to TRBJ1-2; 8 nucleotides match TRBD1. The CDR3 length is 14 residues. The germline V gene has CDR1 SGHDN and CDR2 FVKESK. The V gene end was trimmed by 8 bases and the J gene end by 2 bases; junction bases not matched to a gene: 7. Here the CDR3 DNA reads TGTGCCAGCCGGCGGGCAGGGGGCAACTATGGCTACACCTTC. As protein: CASRRAGGNYGYTF.

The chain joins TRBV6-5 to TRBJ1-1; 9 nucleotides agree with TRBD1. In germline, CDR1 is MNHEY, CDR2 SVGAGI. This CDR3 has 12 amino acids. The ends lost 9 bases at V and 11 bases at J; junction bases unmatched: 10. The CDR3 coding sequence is TGTGCCAGTAGTCGACAGGGGGAAACGGCTTTCTTT. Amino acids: CASSRQGETAFF.

In DNA, the CDR3 is TGTGCCTGGAGTGTTTCCAGGAGGTATGATCAGCCCCAGCATTTT. Translating it yields CAWSVSRRYDQPQHF. The rearrangement links TRBV30 to TRBJ1-5; D is unclear. The CDR3 extends over 15 amino acids. Germline V gene lookup returns CDR1 GTSNPN and CDR2 SVGIG (reference sequence). V was clipped by 0 bases and J by 5 bases, with 14 bases between them.

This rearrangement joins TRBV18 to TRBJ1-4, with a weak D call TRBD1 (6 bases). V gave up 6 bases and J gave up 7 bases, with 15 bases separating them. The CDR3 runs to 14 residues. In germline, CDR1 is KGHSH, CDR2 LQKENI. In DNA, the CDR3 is TGTGCCAGCTCGACTGACAGGCTGATTGAAAAACTGTTTTTT. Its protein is CASSTDRLIEKLFF.

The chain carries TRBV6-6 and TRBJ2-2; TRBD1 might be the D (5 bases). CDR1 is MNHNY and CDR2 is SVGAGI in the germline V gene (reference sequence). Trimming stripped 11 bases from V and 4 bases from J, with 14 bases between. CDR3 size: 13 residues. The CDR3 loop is CAARVVGTGELFF. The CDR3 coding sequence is TGTGCCGCCAGGGTGGTAGGCACCGGGGAGCTGTTTTTT.

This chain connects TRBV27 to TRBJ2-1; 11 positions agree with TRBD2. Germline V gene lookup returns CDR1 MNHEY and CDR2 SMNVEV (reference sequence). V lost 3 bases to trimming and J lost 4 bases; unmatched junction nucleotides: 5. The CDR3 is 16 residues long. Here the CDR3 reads CASSFRLAGTYNEQFF. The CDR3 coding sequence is TGTGCCAGCAGTTTCAGACTAGCGGGGACGTACAATGAGCAGTTCTTC.

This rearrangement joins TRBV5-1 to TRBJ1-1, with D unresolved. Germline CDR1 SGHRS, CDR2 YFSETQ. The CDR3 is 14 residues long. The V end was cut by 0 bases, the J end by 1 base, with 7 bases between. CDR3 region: CASSLGAENTEAFF. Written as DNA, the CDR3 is TGCGCCAGCAGCTTGGGGGCAGAGAACACTGAAGCTTTCTTT. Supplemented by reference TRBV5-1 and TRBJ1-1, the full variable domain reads KAGVTQTPRYLIKTRGQQVTLSCSPISGHRSVSWYQQTPGQGLQFLFEYFSETQRNKGNFPGRFSGRQFSNSRSEMNVSTLELGDSALYLCASSLGAENTEAFFGQGTRLTVV.

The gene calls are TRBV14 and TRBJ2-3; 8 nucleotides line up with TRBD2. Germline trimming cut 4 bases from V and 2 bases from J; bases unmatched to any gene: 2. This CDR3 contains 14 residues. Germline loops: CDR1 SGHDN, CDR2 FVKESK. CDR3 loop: CASSPGGATDTQYF. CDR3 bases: TGTGCCAGCAGCCCCGGGGGGGCCACAGATACGCAGTATTTT.